The sequence of this TCR beta chain was determined in a study of PD-L1 blockade in urothelial cancer. The wider study: Bladder-origin urothelial cancer in males covered about 90% of the roughly 30 patients. Specimens of blood held a median count of roughly 150,000 T cells. Study-wide results and limits: Those with durable benefit had larger increases in tumor-associated blood clones at 3 weeks.

Time point meaning: pretreatment peripheral blood. CDR1 SGHRS and CDR2 YFSETQ come from the germline V gene. The CDR3 is 13 residues long. V lost 5 bases and J 0 bases, leaving 3 bases between the germline ends. The repertoire was sequenced with immunoSEQ multiplex PCR; TCRdb's copy has only in-frame clones and lacks some. There are 90,000 or so clones in the sample; almost 90% occur only once, and under 2% lies in the top ten. With respect to this clone: The antigen is undetermined.

The sequence derives from a man aged 55 to 70 with urothelial cancer. The gene calls are TRBV5-1 and TRBJ2-6; D uncertain. This sample comprised PBMCs, obtained around atezolizumab (anti-PD-L1) treatment. The CDR3 protein is CASSLSGANVLTF. The CDR3 nucleotides are TGCGCCAGCAGTCTCTCTGGGGCCAACGTCCTGACTTTC.